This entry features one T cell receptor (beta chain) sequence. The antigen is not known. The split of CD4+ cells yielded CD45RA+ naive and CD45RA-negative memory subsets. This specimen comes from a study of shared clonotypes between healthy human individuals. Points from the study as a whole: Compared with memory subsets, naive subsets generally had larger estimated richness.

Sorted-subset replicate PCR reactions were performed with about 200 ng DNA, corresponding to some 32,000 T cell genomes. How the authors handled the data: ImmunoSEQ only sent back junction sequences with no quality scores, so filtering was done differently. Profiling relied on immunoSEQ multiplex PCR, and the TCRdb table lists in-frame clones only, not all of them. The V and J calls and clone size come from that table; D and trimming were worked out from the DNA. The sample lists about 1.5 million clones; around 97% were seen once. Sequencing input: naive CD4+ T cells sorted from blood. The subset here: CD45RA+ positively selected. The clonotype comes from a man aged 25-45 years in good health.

CDR3 in amino acids: CASSLKTPLREQFF. The CDR3 DNA sequence: TGTGCCAGCAGTTTAAAGACCCCCCTCCGCGAGCAGTTCTTC. The chain uses TRBV27 and TRBJ2-1, with D unresolved. This CDR3 spans 14 amino acids. Deletions cut 2 bases from V and 10 bases from J, with 15 bases between. CDR1 is MNHEY and CDR2 is SMNVEV in the germline V gene (reference sequence).